The clone carrying this T cell receptor (beta chain) was observed a single time. Its antigen is still unknown. This sample stems from a study of Ad26.COV2.S vaccination and SARS-CoV-2 variants. General study points: Vaccine recipients showed a spike-specific TCR breadth that was higher than in placebo recipients. It was reported that spike-specific CD8+ and CD4+ T cell responses were substantially broad after vaccination. Comparability of non-spike TCR breadth was observed across vaccine and placebo recipients.

The germline V gene encodes CDR1 GTSNPN and CDR2 SVGIG (reference sequence). Trimming cost V 3 bases and J 1 base, with 6 bases left between them. The CDR3 runs 12 residues. Treatment in this sample: about 20 received Ad26.COV2.S at low or high dose, single or two shots; about five received placebo; per-sample allocation not given. Sampling was performed 63 days after the first vaccine or placebo injection. Produced via immunoSEQ multiplex PCR; TCRdb's table is partial and in-frame only. The sample lists 410,000 or so clones; 90% were seen once. This sample comprised peripheral blood, obtained in a trial of Ad26.COV2.S vaccine versus placebo. The chain is built from TRBV30 and TRBJ2-5, with D hard to call. This TCR was sampled from a person aged 18-65 years who received the Ad26.COV2.S COVID-19 vaccine or a placebo. The CDR3 DNA follows: TGTGCCTGGAGCAGGTTCCAAGAGACCCAGTACTTC. It yields the protein CAWSRFQETQYF.